This T cell receptor beta chain was observed in a study of Ad26.COV2.S vaccination and SARS-CoV-2 variants. Study-wide results and caveats: Non-spike TCR breadth did not differ much between vaccine and placebo recipients. Analyses that measured TCR breadth and depth may have underestimated total T cell responses.

Notes on this clone: As yet, its antigen is unknown.

CDR1 is SEHNR, CDR2 FQNEAQ, per germline (reference sequence). CDR3 length: 14 amino acids. V was pared by 5 bases and J by 5 bases, with 15 bases between. Data came from immunoSEQ multiplex PCR; TCRdb stores just in-frame clones and leaves some out. Of roughly 410,000 clones listed, roughly 85% are singletons. Treatment indicated: 15 to 20 received Ad26.COV2.S at low or high dose, single or two shots; 5 received placebo; per-sample allocation not given. Sampling occurred on day 63 after the first vaccine or placebo injection. The sequenced sample was peripheral blood, obtained in a trial of Ad26.COV2.S vaccine versus placebo. J is TRBJ2-5 and V is TRBV7-9; no reliable D call. The sequence came from a person aged 18-65 years who received the Ad26.COV2.S COVID-19 vaccine or a placebo. CDR3 region: CASSPTRGGETQYF. The CDR3 bases are TGTGCCAGCAGCCCGACCCGTGGTGGGGAGACCCAGTACTTC.